This T cell receptor (beta chain) came from a study of neurological immune-mediated disorders. The CDR3 has 15 amino acids. Germline lookup yields CDR1 SGHDT and CDR2 YYEEEE. Trimming took off 4 bases at V and 5 bases at J, with 15 bases between the two ends. This clonotype occurred many times. Antigen: not known. 5'RACE employing 10-nucleotide random UMIs yielded the cDNA. MiXCR, run by TCRdb on the 5' RACE reads, gives a single entry per CDR3 protein. The sample holds 20,000 to 25,000 distinct CDR3 sequences, around 13% seen once. Overall study results and limits: No expanded-clone CDR3 amino acid sequence recurred across subjects, suggesting private TCR-beta repertoires.

It was from 2 million PBMCs stored at -80 C that the unsorted libraries were obtained. The sequence derives from a woman aged 55-75 years with HTLV-1-associated myelopathy (HAM/TSP). Input material: PBMCs. The V call is TRBV5-6, the J call TRBJ1-4, with D perhaps matching TRBD1 (5 bases). For the CDR3, the DNA is TGTGCCAGCAGCCCTCGCGGGACTTTGAATGAAAAACTGTTTTTT. Encoded protein: CASSPRGTLNEKLFF.